Listed below are T cell receptor beta chains from one sample, sequenced in a study of OX40 agonist ivuxolimab in advanced cancers. Profiled with immunoSEQ multiplex PCR; TCRdb holds only in-frame clones, not every one. Among tens of thousands of clones listed, 80% to 95% were seen once. Here the sequenced sample was CD4+ or CD8+ T cells sorted from blood, taken in a trial of the OX40 agonist ivuxolimab. The source of these receptors is an adult with an advanced solid tumor such as melanoma, head and neck, liver or kidney cancer. The CDR3 runs from the conserved cysteine through the conserved F or W. A D gene is named only where the DNA matches it firmly. Only some rows state a clone size, as once, few, many or a class for expanded clones.

abundance,j_gene,v_gene,d_gene,CDR3aa,CDR3nt
.,TRBJ1-3,TRBV5-6,.,CASSFSGNTIYF,TGTGCCAGCTCCTTTTCTGGAAACACCATATATTTT
.,TRBJ2-7,TRBV28,.,CASRKAGTGEQYF,TGTGCCAGCAGGAAGGCCGGGACGGGCGAGCAGTACTTC
.,TRBJ2-4,TRBV5-1,.,CASAGTGAKNIQYF,TGCGCCAGCGCCGGGACGGGAGCCAAAAACATTCAGTACTTC
.,TRBJ2-3,TRBV6-5,.,CASSYSTLEGSQYF,TGTGCCAGCAGTTACTCGACGCTTGAGGGGTCGCAGTATTTT
.,TRBJ2-1,TRBV6-1,.,CASSESVGAYNEQFF,TGTGCCAGCAGTGAATCCGTTGGGGCATACAATGAGCAGTTCTTC
.,TRBJ1-6,TRBV6-5,.,CASSYLGNSPLHF,TGTGCCAGCAGTTACTTGGGGAATTCACCCCTCCACTTT
.,TRBJ2-3,TRBV9,TRBD2,CASSPGGAGGPWDTQYF,TGTGCCAGCAGCCCGGGGGGAGCGGGAGGGCCTTGGGATACGCAGTATTTT
.,TRBJ2-7,TRBV7-2,.,CASSHTGPSSYEQYF,TGTGCCAGCAGCCATACCGGGCCGTCATCCTACGAGCAGTACTTC
.,TRBJ2-1,TRBV2,.,CASSDRTGYNEQFF,TGTGCCAGCAGTGACCGCACAGGGTACAATGAGCAGTTCTTC
.,TRBJ2-5,TRBV10-3,.,CAISDNRGIGETQYF,TGTGCCATCAGTGACAATAGGGGTATCGGAGAGACCCAGTACTTC
.,TRBJ2-7,TRBV2,TRBD2,CASRTSGEQYF,TGTGCCAGTCGGACTAGCGGTGAGCAGTACTTC
.,TRBJ2-2,TRBV28,TRBD2,CASSFWSSGISGELFF,TGTGCCAGCAGTTTTTGGTCTAGCGGGATTTCCGGGGAGCTGTTTTTT
.,TRBJ1-2,TRBV27,TRBD1,CASSPYRPPTGYHGYTF,TGTGCCAGCAGTCCCTATAGACCTCCGACAGGGTATCATGGCTACACCTTC
few,TRBJ2-7,TRBV30,.,CAWSSQGYEQYF,TGTGCCTGGAGTTCCCAGGGGTACGAGCAGTACTTC
.,TRBJ1-1,TRBV28,.,CASKSRRVAFF,TGTGCCAGCAAGAGTAGGCGGGTAGCTTTCTTT
.,TRBJ1-1,TRBV5-6,.,CASSRRGVMDTEAFF,TGTGCCAGCAGCCGCAGAGGGGTTATGGACACTGAAGCTTTCTTT
.,TRBJ2-3,TRBV7-9,.,CASSPDFAGPDTQYF,TGTGCCAGCAGTCCCGACTTCGCCGGTCCAGATACGCAGTATTTT
once,TRBJ2-7,TRBV6-1,TRBD2,CASSGTSGFKYF,TGTGCCAGCAGCGGTACTAGCGGGTTCAAGTACTTC
.,TRBJ2-3,TRBV7-3,.,CASSLNQGKADTQYF,TGTGCCAGCAGCTTAAATCAAGGAAAGGCAGATACGCAGTATTTT
.,TRBJ1-2,TRBV15,TRBD1,CATSRDRDSQSYTF,TGTGCCACCAGCAGAGATCGGGACAGCCAGAGCTACACCTTC
.,TRBJ1-5,TRBV5-1,TRBD1,CASSLGATGGNQPQHF,TGCGCCAGCAGCTTGGGAGCGACAGGGGGCAATCAGCCCCAGCATTTT
.,TRBJ2-7,TRBV28,.,CASTRSGRGLIHEQYF,TGTGCCAGCACCCGATCAGGTAGGGGGTTAATCCACGAGCAGTACTTC
.,TRBJ1-5,TRBV19,.,CASSIIAQGDQPQHF,TGTGCCAGTAGTATAATCGCACAGGGTGATCAGCCCCAGCATTTT
.,TRBJ1-1,TRBV2,TRBD1,CASQYPTGTTEAFF,TGTGCCAGCCAGTACCCGACAGGGACCACTGAAGCTTTCTTT
.,TRBJ2-7,TRBV5-1,.,CASSLQGSTYEQYF,TGCGCCAGCAGCTTGCAGGGATCAACCTACGAGCAGTACTTC
.,TRBJ2-2,TRBV9,TRBD2,CASGVAGGRSTGELFF,TGTGCCAGTGGGGTAGCGGGAGGACGGAGCACCGGGGAGCTGTTTTTT
.,TRBJ1-3,TRBV6-6,TRBD1,CASLQGLGNTIYF,TGTGCCAGTCTACAGGGGCTTGGAAACACCATATATTTT
.,TRBJ2-7,TRBV2,TRBD2,CASAGLAGGWYEQYF,TGTGCCAGCGCGGGACTAGCGGGAGGGTGGTACGAGCAGTACTTC
.,TRBJ2-7,TRBV27,TRBD1,CASTGVRETGGSGEQYF,TGTGCCAGTACCGGCGTAAGGGAGACAGGGGGCTCGGGCGAGCAGTACTTC
.,TRBJ2-7,TRBV6-1,.,CASSAMSGSEQYF,TGTGCCAGCAGTGCAATGTCAGGGTCCGAGCAGTACTTC
.,TRBJ2-7,TRBV20-1,.,CSASLPGEQYF,TGCAGTGCTAGTCTCCCGGGCGAGCAGTACTTC
.,TRBJ2-1,TRBV28,TRBD1,CASSWRTGANEQFF,TGTGCCAGCAGCTGGCGGACAGGGGCCAATGAGCAGTTCTTC
.,TRBJ2-7,TRBV5-1,.,CASSQQPSYEQYF,TGCGCCAGCAGCCAACAGCCCTCCTACGAGCAGTACTTC
.,TRBJ2-7,TRBV6-5,TRBD2,CASSYKRGVYF,TGTGCCAGCAGTTACAAGCGGGGGGTGTACTTC
.,TRBJ1-4,TRBV9,.,CASSVAGGRGEKLFF,TGTGCCAGCAGCGTAGCCGGGGGAAGGGGGGAAAAACTGTTTTTT
.,TRBJ2-6,TRBV9,TRBD1,CASSPHPTGGSGANVLTF,TGTGCCAGCAGCCCTCACCCGACAGGGGGCTCTGGGGCCAACGTCCTGACTTTC
.,TRBJ1-1,TRBV18,.,CASSPSERMNTEAFF,TGTGCCAGCTCACCATCGGAACGTATGAACACTGAAGCTTTCTTT
.,TRBJ2-7,TRBV6-5,TRBD2,CASSYTPPEREGMYF,TGTGCCAGCAGTTACACCCCCCCGGAGCGGGAGGGGATGTACTTC
.,TRBJ1-2,TRBV2,.,CASIEGGGYTF,TGTGCCAGCATCGAAGGAGGGGGCTACACCTTC
.,TRBJ2-1,TRBV29-1,TRBD2,CSVDLGLAAYNEQFF,TGCAGCGTCGACCTGGGACTAGCGGCCTACAATGAGCAGTTCTTC
once,TRBJ2-1,TRBV28,TRBD2,CASSPIWGLAGGSPNEQFF,TGTGCCAGCAGCCCCATATGGGGACTAGCGGGAGGCTCCCCGAATGAGCAGTTCTTC
.,TRBJ1-4,TRBV19,.,CASNQGRIPNEKLFF,TGTGCCAGTAACCAGGGTAGGATTCCCAATGAAAAACTGTTTTTT
.,TRBJ2-3,TRBV5-1,.,CASSLARGASTQYF,TGCGCCAGCAGCTTGGCTCGGGGCGCAAGTACGCAGTATTTT
.,TRBJ1-4,TRBV29-1,.,CSVDGDTNEKLFF,TGCAGCGTTGATGGGGACACTAATGAAAAACTGTTTTTT
.,TRBJ1-4,TRBV5-1,.,CASSEQGSSTNEKLFF,TGCGCCAGCAGCGAACAGGGTTCGTCGACTAATGAAAAACTGTTTTTT
.,TRBJ2-1,TRBV29-1,.,CSARPGTYNEQFF,TGCAGCGCTCGACCCGGGACCTACAATGAGCAGTTCTTC
.,TRBJ2-2,TRBV7-2,.,CASSFGQAGILFF,TGTGCCAGCAGCTTCGGGCAGGCTGGGATCCTGTTTTTT
.,TRBJ2-7,TRBV30,.,CAWSVRLYEQYF,TGTGCCTGGAGTGTTCGGCTCTACGAGCAGTACTTC
.,TRBJ2-2,TRBV10-1,.,CASSPGLGLGTGELFF,TGCGCCAGCAGTCCGGGACTCGGCTTGGGGACCGGGGAGCTGTTTTTT
.,TRBJ2-1,TRBV28,.,CASSTPPRRGTHNEQFF,TGTGCCAGCAGTACCCCGCCCCGCAGGGGCACACACAATGAGCAGTTCTTC
.,TRBJ2-3,TRBV5-1,TRBD2,CASSLLLAGGTDTQYF,TGCGCCAGCAGCCTACTACTAGCGGGAGGGACAGATACGCAGTATTTT
.,TRBJ2-3,TRBV7-9,.,CASSLSGQGIDTQYF,TGTGCCAGCAGCTTATCCGGTCAGGGCATCGATACGCAGTATTTT
.,TRBJ2-2,TRBV9,.,CASTGTLNTGELFF,TGTGCCAGCACCGGGACTCTGAACACCGGGGAGCTGTTTTTT
.,TRBJ1-2,TRBV28,.,CASRRGTDNYGYTF,TGTGCCAGCAGACGAGGGACCGATAACTATGGCTACACCTTC
.,TRBJ1-1,TRBV10-3,.,CAIRGGRESNTEAFF,TGTGCCATCAGGGGAGGCAGGGAAAGTAACACTGAAGCTTTCTTT
.,TRBJ2-1,TRBV4-3,TRBD2,CASSQGGLAGGVEQFF,TGCGCCAGCAGCCAGGGGGGGCTAGCGGGAGGGGTTGAGCAGTTCTTC
.,TRBJ2-7,TRBV30,TRBD2,CALRGLAGNEQYF,TGTGCTCTTAGGGGACTAGCGGGAAACGAGCAGTACTTC
.,TRBJ1-5,TRBV28,.,CASKVRGYSNQPQHF,TGTGCCAGCAAAGTCAGGGGTTATAGCAATCAGCCCCAGCATTTT
once,TRBJ2-3,TRBV2,.,CASSEAGSPTDTQYF,TGTGCCAGCAGTGAAGCGGGGTCTCCCACAGATACGCAGTATTTT
.,TRBJ2-3,TRBV5-1,.,CASRGGRGYTDTQYF,TGCGCCAGCAGAGGGGGGCGGGGGTACACAGATACGCAGTATTTT